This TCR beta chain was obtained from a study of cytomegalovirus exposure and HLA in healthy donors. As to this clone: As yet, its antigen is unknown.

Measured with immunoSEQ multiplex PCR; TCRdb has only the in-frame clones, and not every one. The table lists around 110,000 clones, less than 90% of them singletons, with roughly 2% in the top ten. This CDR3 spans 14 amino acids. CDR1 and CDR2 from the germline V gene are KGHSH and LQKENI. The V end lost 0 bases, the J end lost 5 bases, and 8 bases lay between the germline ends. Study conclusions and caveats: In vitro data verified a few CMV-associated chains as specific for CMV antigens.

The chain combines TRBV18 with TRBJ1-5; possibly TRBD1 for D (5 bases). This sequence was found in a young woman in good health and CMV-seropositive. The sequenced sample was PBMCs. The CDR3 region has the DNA TGTGCCAGCTCACCACCGGAGGGGTATCAGCCCCAGCATTTT. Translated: CASSPPEGYQPQHF.